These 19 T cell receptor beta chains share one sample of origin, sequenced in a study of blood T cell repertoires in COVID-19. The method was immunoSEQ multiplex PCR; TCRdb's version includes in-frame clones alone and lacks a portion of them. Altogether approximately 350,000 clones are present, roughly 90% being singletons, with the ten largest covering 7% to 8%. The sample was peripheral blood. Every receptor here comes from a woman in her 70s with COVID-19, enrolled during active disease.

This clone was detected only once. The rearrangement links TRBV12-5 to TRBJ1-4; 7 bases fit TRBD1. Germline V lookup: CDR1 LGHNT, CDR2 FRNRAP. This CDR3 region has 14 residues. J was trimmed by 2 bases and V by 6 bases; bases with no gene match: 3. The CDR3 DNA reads TGTGCTAGTGGCTCGACAGGGACTAATGAAAAACTGTTTTTT. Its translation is CASGSTGTNEKLFF.

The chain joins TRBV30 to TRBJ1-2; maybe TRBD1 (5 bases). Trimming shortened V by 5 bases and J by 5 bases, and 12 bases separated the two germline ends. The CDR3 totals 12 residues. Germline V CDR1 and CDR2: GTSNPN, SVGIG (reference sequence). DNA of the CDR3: TGTGCCTGGTTGTGGCCAGGGTATGGCTACACCTTC. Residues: CAWLWPGYGYTF. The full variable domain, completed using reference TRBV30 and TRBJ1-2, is SQTIHQWPATLVQPVGSPLSLECTVEGTSNPNLYWYRQAAGRGLQLLFYSVGIGQISSEVPQNLSASRPQDRQFILSSKKLLLSDSGFYLCAWLWPGYGYTFGSGTRLTVV.

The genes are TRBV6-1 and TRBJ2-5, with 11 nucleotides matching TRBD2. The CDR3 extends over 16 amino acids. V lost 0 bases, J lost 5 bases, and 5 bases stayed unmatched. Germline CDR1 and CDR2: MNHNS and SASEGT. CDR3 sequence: CASSEALWTSGETQYF. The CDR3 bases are TGTGCCAGCAGTGAAGCGCTCTGGACTAGCGGGGAGACCCAGTACTTC.

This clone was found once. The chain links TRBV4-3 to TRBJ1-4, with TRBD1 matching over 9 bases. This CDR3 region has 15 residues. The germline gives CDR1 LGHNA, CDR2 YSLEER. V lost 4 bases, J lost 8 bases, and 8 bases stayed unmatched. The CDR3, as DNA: TGCGCCAGCAGCCCCAGACAGGGGGATCGGGAAAAACTGTTTTTT. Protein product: CASSPRQGDREKLFF.

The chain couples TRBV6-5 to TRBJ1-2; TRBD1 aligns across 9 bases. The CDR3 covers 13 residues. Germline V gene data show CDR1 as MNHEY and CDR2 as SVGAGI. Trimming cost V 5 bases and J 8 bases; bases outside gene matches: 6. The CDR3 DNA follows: TGTGCCAGCAGTCGGGACAGGGTAGAGGGCTACACCTTC. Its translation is CASSRDRVEGYTF.

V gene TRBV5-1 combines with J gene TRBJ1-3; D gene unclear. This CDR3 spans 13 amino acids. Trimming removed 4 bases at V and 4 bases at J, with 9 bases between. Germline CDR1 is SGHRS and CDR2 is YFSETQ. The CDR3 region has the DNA TGCGCCAGCAGCCCTACGGGAGGAAACACCATATATTTT. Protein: CASSPTGGNTIYF.

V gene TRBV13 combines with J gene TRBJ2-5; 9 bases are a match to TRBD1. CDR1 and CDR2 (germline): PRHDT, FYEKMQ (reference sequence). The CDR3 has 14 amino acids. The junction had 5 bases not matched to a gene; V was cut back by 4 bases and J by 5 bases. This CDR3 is CASSSTGGAETQYF. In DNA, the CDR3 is TGTGCCAGCAGCTCAACAGGGGGCGCGGAGACCCAGTACTTC.

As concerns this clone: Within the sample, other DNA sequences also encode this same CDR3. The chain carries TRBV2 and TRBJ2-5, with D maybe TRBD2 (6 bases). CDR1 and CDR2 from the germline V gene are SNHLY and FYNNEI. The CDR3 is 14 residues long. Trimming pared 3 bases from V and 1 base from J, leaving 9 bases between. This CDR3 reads CASSEAGLQETQYF. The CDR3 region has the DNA TGTGCCAGCAGTGAGGCGGGGCTCCAAGAGACCCAGTACTTC.

DNA of the CDR3: TGTGCCAGCAGTTACGGGGGGGAAGATCAGCCCCAGCATTTT. It codes for CASSYGGEDQPQHF. V gene TRBV6-5 combines with J gene TRBJ1-5, with D perhaps matching TRBD1 (5 bases). Trimming took off 2 bases at V and 5 bases at J, with 10 bases between the two ends. Germline loops: CDR1 MNHEY, CDR2 SVGAGI. This CDR3 is built from 14 residues.

In DNA, the CDR3 is TGTGCCACCAGTGAATCCCCCAGGACAGGGAGCCTCAATGAGCAGTTCTTC. Protein product: CATSESPRTGSLNEQFF. The chain carries TRBV24-1 and TRBJ2-1; the match to TRBD1 covers 8 bases. CDR1 is KGHDR, CDR2 SFDVKD, per germline. CDR3 size: 17 residues. With 4 bases clipped from V and 6 bases from J, the junction kept 13 bases outside the gene matches.

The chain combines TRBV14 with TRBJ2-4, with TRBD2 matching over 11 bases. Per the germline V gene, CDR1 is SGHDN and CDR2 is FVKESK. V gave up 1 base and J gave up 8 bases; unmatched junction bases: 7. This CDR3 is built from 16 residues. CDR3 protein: CASSQVSSGGYDIQYF. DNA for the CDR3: TGTGCCAGCAGCCAAGTTTCTAGCGGGGGGTATGACATTCAGTACTTC.

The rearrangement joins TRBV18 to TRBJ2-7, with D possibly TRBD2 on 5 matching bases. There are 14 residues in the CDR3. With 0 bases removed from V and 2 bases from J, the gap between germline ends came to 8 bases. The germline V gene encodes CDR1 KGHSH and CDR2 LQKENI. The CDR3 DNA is TGTGCCAGCTCACCACCCTACGGGGCCTACGAGCAGTACTTC. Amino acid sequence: CASSPPYGAYEQYF.

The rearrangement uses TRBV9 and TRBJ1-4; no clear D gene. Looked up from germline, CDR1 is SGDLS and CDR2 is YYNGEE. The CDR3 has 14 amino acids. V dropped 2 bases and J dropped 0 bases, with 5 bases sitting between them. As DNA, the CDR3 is TGTGCCAGCAGCGTCCTAGCAACTAATGAAAAACTGTTTTTT. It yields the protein CASSVLATNEKLFF.

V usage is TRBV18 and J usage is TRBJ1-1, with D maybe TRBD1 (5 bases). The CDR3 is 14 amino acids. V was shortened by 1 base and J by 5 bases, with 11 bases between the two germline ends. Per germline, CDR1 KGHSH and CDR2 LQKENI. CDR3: CASSPRGGVTEAFF. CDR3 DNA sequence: TGTGCCAGCTCACCACGGGGAGGGGTAACTGAAGCTTTCTTT.

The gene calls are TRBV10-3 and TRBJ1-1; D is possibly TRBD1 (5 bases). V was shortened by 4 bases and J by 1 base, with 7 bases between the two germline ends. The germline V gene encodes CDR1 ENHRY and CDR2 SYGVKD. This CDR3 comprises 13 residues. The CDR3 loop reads CAISVQENTEAFF. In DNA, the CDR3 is TGTGCCATCAGTGTACAGGAGAACACTGAAGCTTTCTTT.

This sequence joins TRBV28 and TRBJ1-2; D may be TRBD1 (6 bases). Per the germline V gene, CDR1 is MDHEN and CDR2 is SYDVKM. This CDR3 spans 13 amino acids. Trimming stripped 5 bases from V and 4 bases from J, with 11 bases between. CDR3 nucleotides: TGTGCCAGCAGTGTCCAGGGGTTCTATGGCTACACCTTC. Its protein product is CASSVQGFYGYTF.

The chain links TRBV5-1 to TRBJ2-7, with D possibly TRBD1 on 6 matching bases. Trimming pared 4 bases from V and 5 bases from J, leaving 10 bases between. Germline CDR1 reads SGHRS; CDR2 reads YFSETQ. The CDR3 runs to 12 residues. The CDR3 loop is CASSHRTDEQYF. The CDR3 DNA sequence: TGCGCCAGCAGCCACCGGACAGACGAGCAGTACTTC.

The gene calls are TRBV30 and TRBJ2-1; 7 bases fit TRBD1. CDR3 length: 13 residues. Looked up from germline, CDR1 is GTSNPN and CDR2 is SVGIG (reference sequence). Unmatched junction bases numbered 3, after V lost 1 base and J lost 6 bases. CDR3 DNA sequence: TGTGCCTGGAGTGGGAACAGGGGCAATGAGCAGTTCTTC. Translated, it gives CAWSGNRGNEQFF. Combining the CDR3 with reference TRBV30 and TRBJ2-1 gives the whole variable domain SQTIHQWPATLVQPVGSPLSLECTVEGTSNPNLYWYRQAAGRGLQLLFYSVGIGQISSEVPQNLSASRPQDRQFILSSKKLLLSDSGFYLCAWSGNRGNEQFFGPGTRLTVL.

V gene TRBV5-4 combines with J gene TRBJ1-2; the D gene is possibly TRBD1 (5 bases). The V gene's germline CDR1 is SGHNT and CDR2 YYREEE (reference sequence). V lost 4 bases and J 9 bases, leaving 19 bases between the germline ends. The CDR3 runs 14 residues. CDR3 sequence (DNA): TGTGCCAGCAGCCGGTCCGGGGGGGAACCCCGCTACACCTTC. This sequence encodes CASSRSGGEPRYTF. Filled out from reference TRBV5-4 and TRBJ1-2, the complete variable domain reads ETGVTQSPTHLIKTRGQQVTLRCSSQSGHNTVSWYQQALGQGPQFIFQYYREEENGRGNFPPRFSGLQFPNYSSELNVNALELDDSALYLCASSRSGGEPRYTFGSGTRLTVV.